The 23 T cell receptor beta chains listed next were all sequenced from one sample in a study of cytomegalovirus exposure and HLA in healthy donors. Vbeta (60) and Jbeta (13) primers were used in the PCR. The assay was immunoSEQ multiplex PCR, and TCRdb's table has in-frame clones only and misses some. In the table there are about 210,000 clones, approximately 84% of which are singletons. Material: PBMCs. The origin of the receptors is a girl aged 2-9 years in good health and CMV-seronegative.

The chain uses TRBV10-2 and TRBJ1-2; 9 nucleotides align to TRBD1. The CDR3 length is 15 residues. V shed 3 bases, J shed 7 bases, and the junction held 9 bases outside the gene matches. Germline V gives CDR1 WSHSY, CDR2 SAAADI. The CDR3 coding sequence is TGCGCCAGCAGTGACCCCGGGACAGGGACTCTTGGCTACACCTTC. Translated, it gives CASSDPGTGTLGYTF.

In its sample, this clone was seen a few times. The chain carries TRBV10-3 and TRBJ2-3, with D possibly TRBD1 on 5 matching bases. The V end was cut by 4 bases, the J end by 3 bases, with 11 bases between. The CDR3 loop spans 14 amino acids. The germline gives CDR1 ENHRY, CDR2 SYGVKD. CDR3: CAISAKGITDTQYF. In nucleotides, the CDR3 is TGTGCCATCAGTGCTAAGGGGATTACAGATACGCAGTATTTT.

This clone was seen a single time. V usage is TRBV10-3 and J usage is TRBJ1-1; D gene ambiguous. CDR3 length: 15 amino acids. CDR1 and CDR2 (germline): ENHRY, SYGVKD. The V gene lost 2 bases and the J gene lost 5 bases, with 15 bases spanning the gap. The CDR3 spells CAISEPPGGSTEAFF. The CDR3 DNA is TGTGCCATCAGTGAGCCCCCTGGAGGGTCTACTGAAGCTTTCTTT.

V and J are TRBV25-1 and TRBJ2-7, with D maybe TRBD1 (5 bases). Trimming took off 2 bases at V and 3 bases at J, with 8 bases between the two ends. This CDR3 region has 13 residues. The germline CDR1 and CDR2 sequences are MGHDK and SYGVNS. CDR3 sequence: CASSEAGLYEQYF. The CDR3 DNA follows: TGTGCCAGCAGTGAAGCAGGGCTCTACGAGCAGTACTTC.

This sequence joins TRBV7-2 and TRBJ2-1; a weak D match, TRBD2 (6 bases). V lost 3 bases and J 6 bases, leaving 18 bases between the germline ends. CDR1 SGHTA and CDR2 FQGNSA come from the germline V gene. CDR3 length: 16 amino acids. This CDR3 is CASSFGAGYNPNEQFF. CDR3 nucleotides: TGTGCCAGCAGCTTTGGGGCGGGGTACAACCCCAATGAGCAGTTCTTC.

This clone was observed a handful of times. The V call is TRBV15, the J call TRBJ1-4; D gene unclear. Germline CDR1 and CDR2: LNHNV and YYDKDF (reference sequence). V was cut by 5 bases and J by 0 bases, with 13 bases left in between. This CDR3 spans 16 amino acids. CDR3 region: CATSGASPATNEKLFF. The CDR3 region has the DNA TGTGCCACCAGCGGAGCAAGCCCCGCAACTAATGAAAAACTGTTTTTT.

The chain combines TRBV27 with TRBJ2-6; 10 nucleotides agree with TRBD2. CDR1 and CDR2 from the germline V gene are MNHEY and SMNVEV (reference sequence). The CDR3 has 17 residues. After removal of 3 bases from V and 2 bases from J, the junction contained 4 bases not matched to a gene. The CDR3 region is CASSFTGTSAGANVLTF. As DNA, the CDR3 is TGTGCCAGCAGTTTTACCGGGACTAGCGCTGGGGCCAACGTCCTGACTTTC.

The rearrangement uses TRBV7-9 and TRBJ2-1; 11 bases align to TRBD2. The CDR3 is 16 amino acids. Trimming took 1 base from V and 9 from J; bases not matched to a gene: 8. The germline V gene encodes CDR1 SEHNR and CDR2 FQNEAQ (reference sequence). The CDR3 protein is CASSLVGTSGKGEQFF. For the CDR3, the DNA is TGTGCCAGCAGCTTAGTTGGGACTAGCGGCAAAGGTGAGCAGTTCTTC. The full variable domain, its missing parts supplied by reference TRBV7-9 and TRBJ2-1, is DTGVSQNPRHKITKRGQNVTFRCDPISEHNRLYWYRQTLGQGPEFLTYFQNEAQLEKSRLLSDRFSAERPKGSFSTLEIQRTEQGDSAMYLCASSLVGTSGKGEQFFGPGTRLTVL.

The chain joins TRBV6-1 to TRBJ2-5; TRBD2 aligns across 11 bases. CDR1 is MNHNS and CDR2 is SASEGT in the germline V gene. Trimming cost V 3 bases and J 5 bases; bases outside gene matches: 5. The CDR3 sequence is 15 residues long. CDR3 DNA sequence: TGTGCCAGCAGTGACCTAGCGGGAGGTTGGGAGACCCAGTACTTC. Its protein product is CASSDLAGGWETQYF.

This rearrangement joins TRBV7-2 to TRBJ2-1, with D tentatively TRBD2 (6 bases). Trimming stripped 0 bases from V and 4 bases from J, with 7 bases between. The CDR3 has 14 residues. The V gene's germline CDR1 is SGHTA and CDR2 FQGNSA. In DNA, the CDR3 is TGTGCCAGCAGCTTAGCCGGGAGATACAATGAGCAGTTCTTC. Residues: CASSLAGRYNEQFF.

The V and J genes are TRBV12-5 and TRBJ2-1; no clear D. Germline CDR1 and CDR2: LGHNT and FRNRAP. This CDR3 contains 13 residues. V lost 2 bases and J lost 9, with 11 bases in between. The CDR3: CASGLPQYTEQFF. The CDR3 DNA reads TGTGCTAGTGGTTTGCCACAATATACTGAGCAGTTCTTC. Full variable domain (missing parts from reference TRBV12-5 and TRBJ2-1): DARVTQTPRHKVTEMGQEVTMRCQPILGHNTVFWYRQTMMQGLELLAYFRNRAPLDDSGMPKDRFSAEMPDATLATLKIQPSEPRDSAVYFCASGLPQYTEQFFGPGTRLTVL.

The V and J genes are TRBV4-1 and TRBJ2-7; TRBD1 aligns across 7 bases. Germline V gene data show CDR1 as MGHRA and CDR2 as YSYEKL. Losses at the gene ends were 0 bases for V and 4 bases for J; bases not matched to a gene: 3. CDR3 size: 14 residues. The DNA of the CDR3 is TGCGCCAGCAGCCAAGATTACAGGGGTTACGAGCAGTACTTC. It codes for CASSQDYRGYEQYF.

V and J are TRBV29-1 and TRBJ1-4; 7 positions agree with TRBD1. The germline V gene encodes CDR1 SQVTM and CDR2 ANQGSEA. This CDR3 spans 12 amino acids. Trimming took 4 bases from V and 17 from J; bases not matched to a gene: 13. The CDR3 DNA follows: TGCAGCGTTGTCCACCCGGACAGGTCCATCTTTTTT. It yields the protein CSVVHPDRSIFF. Variable domain in full (rest from reference TRBV29-1 and TRBJ1-4): SAVISQKPSRDICQRGTSLTIQCQVDSQVTMMFWYRQQPGQSLTLIATANQGSEATYESGFVIDKFPISRPNLTFSTLTVSNMSPEDSSIYLCSVVHPDRSIFFGSGTQLSVL.

V usage is TRBV6-5 and J usage is TRBJ2-3, with a tentative D call TRBD2 (6 bases). Between the trimmed V and J ends, which lost 6 bases and 5 bases, there was a span of 15 bases. The CDR3 sequence is 14 residues long. CDR1 MNHEY and CDR2 SVGAGI come from the germline V gene. Here the CDR3 DNA reads TGTGCCAGCAGGGACAACCTTAGCGGAGATACGCAGTATTTT. It yields the protein CASRDNLSGDTQYF.

CDR3 in amino acids: CASTTSTGHQPQHF. Written as DNA, the CDR3 is TGTGCCAGTACTACTTCGACAGGCCATCAGCCCCAGCATTTT. V usage is TRBV19 and J usage is TRBJ1-5; weak D call: TRBD1 (6 bases). CDR3 length: 14 residues. The germline V and J ends were trimmed by 7 bases and 5 bases, with 15 bases remaining between them. Germline CDR1 LNHDA, CDR2 SQIVND (reference sequence).

In its sample, this clone was seen a few times. The chain carries TRBV10-1 and TRBJ1-1; D might be TRBD1 (5 bases). There are 13 residues in the CDR3. Germline CDR1 and CDR2: WNHNN and SYGVQD (reference sequence). V shed 7 bases and J shed 1 base, with 10 bases lying between them. The CDR3 sequence is CASNYDRNTEAFF. CDR3 DNA: TGCGCCAGCAACTACGACAGGAACACTGAAGCTTTCTTT.

V gene TRBV6-1 combines with J gene TRBJ1-1; 8 bases line up with TRBD1. Germline CDR1 MNHNS, CDR2 SASEGT. CDR3 length equals 13 residues. J gave up 7 bases and V 4 bases, and 5 bases lay outside the gene matches. CDR3: CASSAQGAGEAFF. The CDR3, as DNA: TGTGCCAGCAGTGCTCAGGGGGCGGGTGAAGCTTTCTTT.

The chain links TRBV29-1 to TRBJ2-7, with D possibly being TRBD2 (5 bases). Germline V lookup: CDR1 SQVTM, CDR2 ANQGSEA. The CDR3 has 11 residues. Trimming took 4 bases from V and 3 from J, leaving 7 bases between them. The CDR3 sequence: CSVGEGYEQYF. CDR3 sequence (DNA): TGCAGCGTTGGCGAGGGCTACGAGCAGTACTTC.

The rearrangement links TRBV2 to TRBJ2-1, with D tentatively TRBD2 (5 bases). Trimming cost V 1 base and J 4 bases, with 11 bases left between them. The CDR3 is 15 amino acids. The germline gives CDR1 SNHLY, CDR2 FYNNEI. The CDR3 nucleotides are TGTGCCAGCAGTGAAGGGACTGTCAAATACAATGAGCAGTTCTTC. Residues: CASSEGTVKYNEQFF.

The chain carries TRBV6-6 and TRBJ2-7, with 7 positions matching TRBD1. The V gene end was trimmed by 8 bases and the J gene end by 7 bases; junction bases not matched to a gene: 17. This CDR3 is built from 15 residues. Per the germline V gene, CDR1 is MNHNY and CDR2 is SVGAGI (reference sequence). CDR3 nucleotide sequence: TGTGCCAGCGGCCCGACAGGGCGATTGGTGGGGGAGCAGTACTTC. Protein: CASGPTGRLVGEQYF.

The chain combines TRBV25-1 with TRBJ1-2; no definite D call. CDR1 and CDR2 (germline): MGHDK, SYGVNS. V gave up 2 bases and J gave up 4 bases, with 11 bases separating them. This CDR3 has 14 residues. The CDR3, as DNA: TGTGCCAGCAGTGAAGGCTACAGCCCCTATGGCTACACCTTC. Encoded protein: CASSEGYSPYGYTF.

The chain recombines TRBV10-1 with TRBJ2-5; the match to TRBD2 covers 7 bases. Trimming removed 3 bases from V and 5 bases from J; junction bases left unmatched: 9. Germline V gene lookup returns CDR1 WNHNN and CDR2 SYGVQD (reference sequence). The CDR3 is 15 amino acids. CDR3 in amino acids: CASSEGAGEVETQYF. The CDR3 DNA is TGCGCCAGCAGTGAAGGCGCGGGAGAAGTGGAGACCCAGTACTTC.

The chain combines TRBV4-1 with TRBJ1-5, with D possibly TRBD1 on 5 matching bases. Trimming pared 0 bases from V and 0 bases from J, leaving 12 bases between. The CDR3 spans 17 residues. CDR1 and CDR2 (germline): MGHRA, YSYEKL. The CDR3: CASSQEFAGTSNQPQHF. In DNA form, the CDR3 reads TGCGCCAGCAGCCAAGAATTCGCGGGGACTAGCAATCAGCCCCAGCATTTT.